This TCR beta chain was found in a study of shared clonotypes between healthy human individuals. Points from the study as a whole: Exclusively blood specimens were collected; tissue repertoires likely differ.

About this clone itself: No antigen is known for it.

The material for each subset, its genomic DNA, was split evenly across several immunoSEQ plates. Generated by immunoSEQ multiplex PCR, the TCRdb table keeps only in-frame clones and is missing some. The sample carries fewer than 200,000 clones, 85% to 95% recorded once. The CDR3 has 17 residues. The rearrangement joins TRBV7-5 to TRBJ2-7; the table's D call, TRBD2, was not checked against the DNA. TRBV7-5 is noted as a pseudogene. Material for sequencing was naive CD4+ T cells sorted from blood. Subset meaning: CD45RA+ positively selected. This receptor was obtained from a woman aged 30 to 39 in good health. Here the CDR3 DNA reads TGTGTCAGAAGCCCAAGGACTAGCGGGAGTCTCACCTACGAGCAGTACTTC. Translated, it gives CVRSPRTSGSLTYEQYF.